These T cell receptor beta chains were read from a single sample in a study of blood T cell repertoires in COVID-19. Libraries were prepared by immunoSEQ multiplex PCR; TCRdb keeps only in-frame clonotypes and omits some of them. Here the sample spans roughly 230,000 clones, about 88% being singletons. The sample taken for sequencing was peripheral blood. These TCRs come from a woman aged 40 to 50 who had recovered from COVID-19. CDR3s include the opening cysteine and the closing phenylalanine or tryptophan. A D gene is named only where the DNA matches it firmly. Where a row states a size, it is once, few, many or the class of an expanded clone; other rows omit it.

CDR3 protein,CDR3 DNA,clone size,D gene,J gene,CDR3 length,V gene
CASSLSEHNSPLHF,TGTGCCAGCAGTTTATCAGAGCATAATTCACCCCTCCACTTT,once,NA,TRBJ1-6,14,TRBV27
CASSPRTLIASGYTF,TGTGCCAGCTCACCGCGGACACTGATCGCGAGTGGCTACACCTTC,NA,NA,TRBJ1-2,15,TRBV18
CASSHLSSGGNEQFF,TGCGCCAGCAGCCATTTGTCTAGCGGGGGAAATGAGCAGTTCTTC,NA,TRBD2,TRBJ2-1,15,TRBV4-1
CASSPLSQRASLRGQFF,TGCGCCAGCAGCCCCCTTTCTCAGCGGGCCTCGCTTAGGGGGCAGTTCTTC,NA,NA,TRBJ2-1,17,TRBV5-1
CASSYSRQRYEQYF,TGTGCCAGCAGTTATTCCCGACAAAGATACGAGCAGTACTTC,NA,NA,TRBJ2-7,14,TRBV6-5
CASSLDRVGEQYF,TGTGCCAGCAGTCTAGACAGGGTAGGCGAGCAGTACTTC,NA,TRBD1,TRBJ2-7,13,TRBV3-1/TRBV3-2
CASFPRQGGPLPYGYTF,TGTGCCAGCTTCCCCCGACAGGGAGGTCCTCTTCCTTATGGCTACACCTTC,NA,TRBD1,TRBJ1-2,17,TRBV18
CASRGQVTPFSSSYNEQFF,TGTGCCAGCAGGGGGCAAGTTACCCCGTTTTCAAGCTCCTACAATGAGCAGTTCTTC,NA,NA,TRBJ2-1,19,TRBV11-2
CASSPARGVSGELFF,TGTGCCAGCTCACCGGCCAGGGGAGTCTCCGGGGAGCTGTTTTTT,NA,NA,TRBJ2-2,15,TRBV18
CASSLTDGGIGYTF,TGTGCCAGCAGTCTAACAGACGGGGGGATTGGCTACACCTTC,NA,NA,TRBJ1-2,14,TRBV13
CASSQTSGGEDEQFF,TGCGCCAGCAGCCAAACCAGCGGGGGTGAGGATGAGCAGTTCTTC,few,TRBD2,TRBJ2-1,15,TRBV4-1
CASSSGQGAPIGELFF,TGTGCCAGCAGCTCCGGACAGGGGGCGCCGATCGGGGAGCTGTTTTTT,NA,TRBD1,TRBJ2-2,16,TRBV5-6
CASSIRQGEGYTF,TGTGCCAGCAGCATTCGACAGGGGGAGGGCTACACCTTC,NA,TRBD1,TRBJ1-2,13,TRBV5-4
CASTDPRTGVGEKLFF,TGTGCCAGCACTGATCCGAGGACAGGGGTGGGAGAAAAACTGTTTTTT,NA,TRBD1,TRBJ1-4,16,TRBV19
CASSFGQGASYEQYF,TGTGCCAGCAGTTTCGGGCAGGGGGCCTCCTACGAGCAGTACTTC,NA,TRBD1,TRBJ2-7,15,TRBV28
CSREAGELFF,TGCAGCCGAGAGGCCGGGGAGCTGTTTTTT,NA,NA,TRBJ2-2,10,TRBV29-1